This TCR beta chain was recovered during a study of T cell responses to AZD1222 COVID-19 vaccine. Study-wide findings and caveats: Donors skewed white British and female; clonal diversity was possibly underestimated. The number of AZD1222 recipients seropositive at baseline was only five to seven. There were vaccine-associated CD4 TCRs across spike, dominant at 160-218 and 743-854. The repertoires were collected only after the peak T cell response.

Of note for this clone: Its antigen is still unknown.

Libraries were prepared by immunoSEQ multiplex PCR; TCRdb keeps only in-frame clonotypes and omits some of them. The sample lists around 180,000 clones; 75% to 90% were seen once. The V gene end was trimmed by 2 bases and the J gene end by 5 bases; junction bases not matched to a gene: 5. The CDR3 spans 14 residues. CDR1 is MNHEY and CDR2 is SVGEGT in the germline V gene. The chain has TRBV6-2 or TRBV6-3 and TRBJ2-7, with 8 bases lining up with TRBD1. The receptor comes from an adult in good health. The source material was peripheral blood, sampled on day 0 of AZD1222 vaccination. This CDR3 reads CASSYPRGHDEQYF. In nucleotides, the CDR3 is TGTGCCAGCAGTTACCCCAGGGGGCACGACGAGCAGTACTTC.